These T cell receptor beta chains were read from a single sample in a study of regulatory T cells in long-lasting Graves disease. MiXCR, run by TCRdb on the multiplex PCR reads, gives a single entry per CDR3 protein. The sample consists of 300,000 to 400,000 distinct CDR3 sequences, about 19% of them appearing once. The sequenced sample was peripheral blood mononuclear cells (PBMCs), obtained when the disease was refractory, from a patient treated with antithyroid drugs. All receptors come from a female donor with Graves disease. Each CDR3 is given with its conserved first and last residue. Each record gives: CDR3 protein, CDR3 DNA, clone size, D gene, J gene, V gene. D genes are given only for firm matches. Clone size is shown for a subset of rows, as once, few, many or a class of expanded clone.

CDR3: CASSPTQSNYGYTF
DNA: TGTGCCAGCAGTCCAACCCAGTCTAACTATGGCTACACCTTC
size: many
D: NA
J: TRBJ1-2
V: TRBV28

CDR3: CASRGPGQGSYEQYF
DNA: TGTGCCAGCAGGGGACCGGGACAGGGCTCCTACGAGCAGTACTTC
size: few
D: TRBD1
J: TRBJ2-7
V: TRBV6-1

CDR3: CASSLGGGDYNEQFF
DNA: TGTGCCAGCAGCCTAGGGGGTGGGGACTACAATGAGCAGTTCTTC
size: few
D: NA
J: TRBJ2-1
V: TRBV7-4

CDR3: CASRFLQSNQPQHF
DNA: TGTGCCAGTAGATTTCTACAGAGCAATCAGCCCCAGCATTTT
size: NA
D: NA
J: TRBJ1-5
V: TRBV19

CDR3: CASSLGFSGGPGNTIYF
DNA: TGTGCCAGCAGCTTAGGCTTCTCAGGGGGCCCTGGAAACACCATATATTTT
size: NA
D: TRBD1
J: TRBJ1-3
V: TRBV11-2

CDR3: CASSTGQESYGYTF
DNA: TGTGCCAGCAGCACGGGACAGGAGTCCTATGGCTACACCTTC
size: NA
D: TRBD1
J: TRBJ1-2
V: TRBV12-3/TRBV12-4

CDR3: CASSRQGLAGEETQYF
DNA: TGTGCCAGCAGCCGGCAGGGGCTAGCGGGAGAAGAGACCCAGTACTTC
size: many
D: TRBD2
J: TRBJ2-5
V: TRBV3-1

CDR3: CATSGGVGTEAFF
DNA: TGTGCCACCAGTGGGGGGGTAGGTACTGAAGCTTTCTTT
size: many
D: NA
J: TRBJ1-1
V: TRBV24-1

CDR3: CSAPGPTNYGYTF
DNA: TGCAGCGCACCGGGACCCACTAACTATGGCTACACCTTC
size: few
D: NA
J: TRBJ1-2
V: TRBV29-1

CDR3: CASSRAGDEQYF
DNA: TGTGCCAGCTCAAGGGCGGGTGACGAGCAGTACTTC
size: many
D: NA
J: TRBJ2-7
V: TRBV18

CDR3: CASPYVEAGELFF
DNA: TGTGCCAGCCCTTACGTCGAAGCCGGGGAGCTGTTTTTT
size: few
D: NA
J: TRBJ2-2
V: TRBV6-1

CDR3: CSASSGILAKNIQYF
DNA: TGCAGTGCTAGCTCGGGGATACTAGCCAAAAACATTCAGTACTTC
size: few
D: NA
J: TRBJ2-4
V: TRBV20-1

CDR3: CAWSVTPFSGMTYEQYF
DNA: TGTGCCTGGAGTGTGACGCCTTTTAGCGGGATGACCTACGAGCAGTACTTC
size: NA
D: TRBD2
J: TRBJ2-7
V: TRBV30

CDR3: CASSPPERRLTEAFF
DNA: TGTGCCAGCAGCCCCCCGGAACGCCGACTCACTGAAGCTTTCTTT
size: many
D: NA
J: TRBJ1-1
V: TRBV3-1

CDR3: CASSLLGTGSTFSYEQYF
DNA: TGTGCCAGCAGCTTACTGGGGACAGGGTCCACCTTCTCCTACGAGCAGTACTTC
size: many
D: TRBD1
J: TRBJ2-7
V: TRBV11-2

CDR3: CASSHGTGWEETQYF
DNA: TGCGCCAGCAGCCATGGGACAGGGTGGGAAGAGACCCAGTACTTC
size: few
D: TRBD1
J: TRBJ2-5
V: TRBV4-1

CDR3: CASSYANQPQHF
DNA: TGTGCCAGCAGTTACGCGAATCAGCCCCAGCATTTT
size: NA
D: NA
J: TRBJ1-5
V: TRBV6-5

CDR3: CASRPRAGETQYF
DNA: TGTGCCAGCAGGCCGAGGGCGGGGGAGACCCAGTACTTC
size: NA
D: NA
J: TRBJ2-5
V: TRBV28

CDR3: CASSKNRNEAFF
DNA: TGTGCCAGCAGTAAAAACAGGAATGAAGCTTTCTTT
size: NA
D: NA
J: TRBJ1-1
V: TRBV12-3/TRBV12-4

CDR3: CASNEVQGYGYTF
DNA: TGCGCCAGTAATGAGGTCCAGGGCTATGGCTACACCTTC
size: few
D: NA
J: TRBJ1-2
V: TRBV5-1

CDR3: CASSLGFESSYEQYF
DNA: TGCGCCAGCAGCCTCGGGTTTGAAAGCTCCTACGAGCAGTACTTC
size: NA
D: NA
J: TRBJ2-7
V: TRBV4-1

CDR3: CASSSDLSNQPQHF
DNA: TGTGCCAGCAGCTCGGACCTTAGCAATCAGCCCCAGCATTTT
size: many
D: NA
J: TRBJ1-5
V: TRBV7-9

CDR3: CASSFLDRGVNQPQHF
DNA: TGTGCCAGCAGTTTTTTAGACAGAGGGGTCAATCAGCCCCAGCATTTT
size: NA
D: NA
J: TRBJ1-5
V: TRBV28

CDR3: CAWSVGVLANSNQPQHF
DNA: TGTGCCTGGAGTGTAGGGGTCCTTGCGAATAGCAATCAGCCCCAGCATTTT
size: many
D: NA
J: TRBJ1-5
V: TRBV30

CDR3: CASSPAGVTGELFF
DNA: TGTGCCAGCAGCCCAGCGGGGGTGACCGGGGAGCTGTTTTTT
size: many
D: TRBD2
J: TRBJ2-2
V: TRBV11-2

CDR3: CASSLVSSTYEQYF
DNA: TGTGCCAGCAGCTTAGTTAGCAGTACCTACGAGCAGTACTTC
size: many
D: NA
J: TRBJ2-7
V: TRBV11-2

CDR3: CASSYRGSNYGYTF
DNA: TGTGCCAGCAGTTATAGGGGATCTAACTATGGCTACACCTTC
size: NA
D: NA
J: TRBJ1-2
V: TRBV6-2/TRBV6-3

CDR3: CASSLVVGGGVGETQYF
DNA: TGTGCCAGCAGCTTAGTTGTTGGCGGGGGGGTTGGAGAGACCCAGTACTTC
size: NA
D: TRBD2
J: TRBJ2-5
V: TRBV7-9

CDR3: CASSTEGQVNTEAFF
DNA: TGTGCCAGCAGCACAGAGGGACAGGTGAACACTGAAGCTTTCTTT
size: many
D: TRBD1
J: TRBJ1-1
V: TRBV12-3/TRBV12-4

CDR3: CASSPPLGVNTEAFF
DNA: TGTGCCAGCTCACCCCCCCTGGGGGTGAACACTGAAGCTTTCTTT
size: few
D: NA
J: TRBJ1-1
V: TRBV18

CDR3: CASSRWPGDANSPLHF
DNA: TGCGCCAGCAGCCGTTGGCCGGGGGACGCCAATTCACCCCTCCACTTT
size: few
D: NA
J: TRBJ1-6
V: TRBV4-3

CDR3: CASSLGWEATYEQYF
DNA: TGTGCCAGCAGCTTAGGGTGGGAGGCAACCTACGAGCAGTACTTC
size: many
D: NA
J: TRBJ2-7
V: TRBV7-8